This T cell receptor beta chain was retrieved from a study of T cells in localized non-small cell lung cancer. Study results and limitations: Researchers found a median 57 of the top 100 tumor clones in adjacent lung. Among the tissues sampled, uninvolved adjacent lung had the highest T cell clonality, above tumor.

Of note for this clone: Antigen specificity is unknown.

The method was immunoSEQ multiplex PCR; TCRdb's version includes in-frame clones alone and lacks a portion of them. The sample includes over 20,000 clones, roughly 90% seen only once; the top ten take over 12%. CDR1 and CDR2 (germline): SGDLS, YYNGEE. V lost 0 bases to trimming and J lost 7 bases, with 11 bases between them. The length of the CDR3 is 14 residues. The source was peripheral blood, collected before any cancer treatment. The chain has TRBV9 and TRBJ1-5, with D maybe TRBD1 (6 bases). The sequence was collected from a female donor older than 55 with stage I lung adenocarcinoma. CDR3 sequence reads: CASSVGTGSQPQHF. Here the CDR3 DNA reads TGTGCCAGCAGCGTAGGAACAGGGTCCCAGCCCCAGCATTTT.